Sequencing of this T cell receptor beta chain was carried out in a study of blood T cell repertoires in COVID-19. Participant age was about 18 to 89 years, and participants resided in about 25 US areas. Clones were read by immunoSEQ multiplex PCR, and TCRdb kept only the in-frame ones, dropping some. Counted here are 150,000 to 200,000 clones, about 80% occurring once; the ten biggest clones make up roughly 11%. Looked up from germline, CDR1 is MNHNS and CDR2 is SASEGT. The CDR3 runs to 16 residues. V shed 3 bases, J shed 4 bases, and the junction held 6 bases outside the gene matches. The source is a man in his fifties who had recovered from COVID-19. Sequenced material: PBMCs or T cells enriched from blood (not recorded which). The genes are TRBV6-1 and TRBJ2-2, with 9 bases identical to TRBD2. CDR3: CASSDSGRFSTGELFF. CDR3 sequence (DNA): TGTGCCAGCAGTGATAGCGGGAGATTTAGCACCGGGGAGCTGTTTTTT.